This TCR beta chain comes out of a study of blood T cell repertoires in COVID-19. Study information: Acute and convalescent COVID-19 samples came from the United States, Italy and Spain. PBMCs, B-cell-depleted T cells, or T cells were the source of the cDNA or gDNA that made up the material.

In the original analysis: From reference gene primer amplification, estimates of nucleated cell counts were derived. Data came from immunoSEQ multiplex PCR; TCRdb stores just in-frame clones and leaves some out. D and trimming were read from the DNA, whereas the V and J calls and clone size are those reported in that table. Among about 82,000 clones listed, around four fifths were seen once. Looked up from germline, CDR1 is MNHEY and CDR2 is SVGEGT. J gave up 5 bases and V 7 bases, and 15 bases lay outside the gene matches. The CDR3 is made up of 17 amino acids. Seattle patients were enrolled while actively infected and followed longitudinally.

The chain is built from TRBV6-2 or TRBV6-3 and TRBJ2-2, with 8 bases that match TRBD2. Sequenced material: peripheral blood. The TCR comes from a man in his fifties or sixties with COVID-19, enrolled during active disease. CDR3 coding DNA: TGTGCCAGCAACCCTCGATCCGCGGGGGGTCCTACCGGGGAGCTGTTTTTT. Translation: CASNPRSAGGPTGELFF.